The clone carrying this TCR beta chain was counted many times. Losses at the gene ends were 3 bases for V and 3 bases for J; bases not matched to a gene: 3. Germline lookup yields CDR1 SGHRS and CDR2 YFSETQ. This CDR3 has 14 amino acids. This record comes from a study of T cells in Graves' hyperthyroidism and ophthalmopathy. The TCR beta CDR3 regions underwent amplification using RNA transcripts as the source. When the TCR CDR3 underwent first-round RT-PCR, the HTBI primer set was used. TCRdb reprocessed the multiplex PCR reads with MiXCR, giving one entry per CDR3 protein. This table has under 400,000 distinct CDR3 sequences, over 20% appearing once. Stability of Graves' hyperthyroidism was defined as absent ophthalmopathy progression within 18 months. Used for diagnoses were clinical symptoms, serum thyroxine and TRAb, thyroid ultrasound and orbital computed tomography.

V gene TRBV5-1 combines with J gene TRBJ2-7; TRBD2 aligns across 10 bases. The clonotype comes from a woman in her fifties or sixties with Graves' hyperthyroidism. Material for sequencing was blood. CDR3 DNA: TGCGCCAGCAGCTACGGGACTAGCGTCTACGAGCAGTACTTC. Protein product: CASSYGTSVYEQYF.